This T cell receptor (beta chain) appears in the sequencing data of a study of post-analysis software for immune sequencing data. Findings and caveats of the study: Patients showed TRBV5-6, TRBV5-1 and TRBV20-1 among 4 or 5 TRBV segments more frequent than in controls.

TCR beta cDNA libraries had unique molecular identifiers. TCRdb independently ran MiXCR on the PCR reads; one entry per CDR3 protein. The sample lists hundreds of thousands of distinct CDR3 sequences, roughly three fifths occurring once. Concerning this clonotype itself: Its antigen is not known.

CDR3 length equals 18 residues. V shed 6 bases and J shed 6 bases, with 27 bases lying between them. The V gene's germline CDR1 is MNHNS and CDR2 SASEGT. The clonotype originates from a girl aged 2-10 years with multiple sclerosis. The material sequenced was blood. J is TRBJ2-4 and V is TRBV6-1, with D possibly TRBD1 on 6 matching bases. CDR3 sequence reads: CASRPPGVTHRGGNIQYF. CDR3 coding DNA: TGTGCCAGCAGGCCCCCCGGGGTCACTCACCGAGGGGGAAACATTCAGTACTTC.